Below, 20 T cell receptor beta chains from the same sample are listed, as sequenced in a study of PD-1 blockade in mismatch repair-deficient tumors. Clones were sequenced by immunoSEQ multiplex PCR, and TCRdb holds only the in-frame ones, with some missing. Of under 40,000 clones in the sample, over 80% were seen once. This specimen was PBMCs, taken 38 to 40 weeks after starting pembrolizumab. The receptors stem from an adult with mismatch repair-deficient cancer.

The chain is built from TRBV2 and TRBJ2-5; maybe TRBD1 (5 bases). The CDR3 contains 13 residues. Germline CDR1 and CDR2: SNHLY and FYNNEI. Trimming removed 4 bases at V and 2 bases at J, with 8 bases between. CDR3: CASSGQLQETQYF. The CDR3, as DNA: TGTGCCAGCAGTGGACAGCTACAAGAGACCCAGTACTTC. Drawing the rest from reference TRBV2 and TRBJ2-5, the complete variable domain is EPEVTQTPSHQVTQMGQEVILRCVPISNHLYFYWYRQILGQKVEFLVSFYNNEISEKSEIFDDQFSVERPDGSNFTLKIRSTKLEDSAMYFCASSGQLQETQYFGPGTRLLVL.

CDR3 nucleotides: TGTGCCAGTAGTACCCGCCGGGACACTGCCTACGAGCAGTACTTC. It specifies CASSTRRDTAYEQYF. The V and J genes are TRBV19 and TRBJ2-7; D perhaps matches TRBD1 (6 bases). Germline V lookup: CDR1 LNHDA, CDR2 SQIVND (reference sequence). The CDR3 sequence is 15 residues long. V shed 4 bases and J shed 2 bases, with 15 bases lying between them.

V is TRBV27 and J is TRBJ2-1; D gene ambiguous. Per germline, CDR1 MNHEY and CDR2 SMNVEV (reference sequence). This CDR3 has 14 residues. The V and J ends lost 7 bases and 3 bases respectively, with 13 bases between them. CDR3 in DNA: TGTGCCAGCATGCCCCGGAGTGTCTACAATGAGCAGTTCTTC. Translated, it gives CASMPRSVYNEQFF.

This sequence joins TRBV28 and TRBJ1-1, with TRBD1 matching over 8 bases. Trimming removed 10 bases from V and 2 bases from J; junction bases left unmatched: 15. Germline V CDR1 and CDR2: MDHEN, SYDVKM. This CDR3 is built from 16 residues. The CDR3 sequence is CATNRGSTLGNTEAFF. DNA of the CDR3: TGTGCCACTAACAGGGGGTCAACGTTAGGAAACACTGAAGCTTTCTTT.

The rearrangement uses TRBV28 and TRBJ2-1; 12 nucleotides align to TRBD2. Per germline, CDR1 MDHEN and CDR2 SYDVKM. J lost 7 bases, V lost 5 bases, and 6 bases had no gene match. The CDR3 spans 15 residues. This chain's CDR3 is CASSATSGSWNEQFF. The CDR3 region has the DNA TGTGCCAGCAGTGCGACTAGCGGGAGTTGGAATGAGCAGTTCTTC.

This clone was seen just once. V usage is TRBV28 and J usage is TRBJ1-2, with 8 bases that match TRBD1. Germline CDR1 and CDR2: MDHEN and SYDVKM. This CDR3 is built from 17 residues. The V gene end was trimmed by 5 bases and the J gene end by 3 bases; junction bases not matched to a gene: 14. CDR3 protein: CASSTRVGRTGYYGYTF. CDR3 sequence (DNA): TGTGCCAGCAGTACTCGAGTTGGTAGGACAGGGTACTATGGCTACACCTTC.

The rearrangement joins TRBV2 to TRBJ2-6, with 12 bases identical to TRBD1. CDR1 SNHLY and CDR2 FYNNEI come from the germline V gene. V lost 7 bases, J lost 2 bases, and 3 bases stayed unmatched. This CDR3 has 16 amino acids. The CDR3 DNA follows: TGTGCCAGCATCCGGGACAGGGGGCCTGGGGCCAACGTCCTGACTTTC. Residues: CASIRDRGPGANVLTF.

This clone has a single count. The chain joins TRBV28 to TRBJ1-2; possibly TRBD1 for D (6 bases). V shed 4 bases and J shed 0 bases, with 12 bases lying between them. CDR1 MDHEN and CDR2 SYDVKM come from the germline V gene. The CDR3 loop spans 15 amino acids. The CDR3 DNA reads as TGTGCCAGCAGTTCCGGCAGGGGAGCTAACTATGGCTACACCTTC. This encodes CASSSGRGANYGYTF.

The genes are TRBV28 and TRBJ1-2; TRBD1 matches 7 bases. There are 15 residues in the CDR3. J was trimmed by 4 bases and V by 3 bases; bases with no gene match: 8. The V gene's germline CDR1 is MDHEN and CDR2 SYDVKM. In nucleotides, the CDR3 is TGTGCCAGCAGTTTTGCGGCAGGGGGTCGCTATGGCTACACCTTC. As protein: CASSFAAGGRYGYTF.

The chain couples TRBV2 to TRBJ1-5; D gene uncertain. The germline V gene has CDR1 SNHLY and CDR2 FYNNEI. The CDR3 length is 16 residues. V lost 6 bases, J lost 0 bases, and 15 bases lay in between. The CDR3, as DNA: TGTGCCAGCAGCGGGAGGGTTGTCACTAGCAATCAGCCCCAGCATTTT. It specifies CASSGRVVTSNQPQHF.

The chain recombines TRBV7-3 with TRBJ2-3; tentative D call: TRBD2 (5 bases). Germline V gene lookup returns CDR1 SGHTA and CDR2 FQGTGA. V lost 3 bases and J lost 4, with 8 bases in between. The CDR3 sequence is 13 residues long. CDR3 in DNA: TGTGCCAGCAGCTTTCAAGCGGCAGATACGCAGTATTTT. It yields the protein CASSFQAADTQYF.

The DNA of the CDR3 is TGTGCCAGCAGTGAAGGTGGAAGAAGGACTAGCGGGAGGGCCTACGAGCAGTACTTC. Its translation: CASSEGGRRTSGRAYEQYF. This sequence joins TRBV6-1 and TRBJ2-7; 15 bases are a match to TRBD2. The trim removed 1 base at V and 2 bases at J, leaving 9 bases unmatched. Germline V gene data show CDR1 as MNHNS and CDR2 as SASEGT. The CDR3 is 19 residues long.

The chain is built from TRBV7-2 and TRBJ2-3, with TRBD2 identical over 9 bases. J was trimmed by 3 bases and V by 1 base; bases with no gene match: 5. Looked up from germline, CDR1 is SGHTA and CDR2 is FQGNSA. This CDR3 has 16 residues. Written as DNA, the CDR3 is TGTGCCAGCAGCTTAGTTAGCGGGAGCGTGACAGATACGCAGTATTTT. The encoded protein is CASSLVSGSVTDTQYF.

This clone was counted once. The gene calls are TRBV18 and TRBJ2-7, with TRBD1 identical over 10 bases. There are 15 residues in the CDR3. From germline, CDR1 is KGHSH and CDR2 LQKENI. J was trimmed by 3 bases and V by 3 bases; bases with no gene match: 5. CDR3 loop: CASSPGQGINYEQYF. The CDR3 DNA sequence: TGTGCCAGCTCACCGGGACAGGGGATAAACTACGAGCAGTACTTC.

About this clone: Sequence at one end of the junction differs from germline and may be a read error. The CDR3 DNA reads as TGTGCCAGCAGTTACTCGCTAGGATCCTACGGGCAGTACTTC. This translates into CASSYSLGSYGQYF. V gene TRBV6-6 combines with J gene TRBJ2-7; D unclear. The germline gives CDR1 MNHNY, CDR2 SVGAGI (reference sequence). The CDR3 extends over 14 amino acids.

The chain uses TRBV19 and TRBJ2-2, with 7 positions matching TRBD1. J lost 5 bases, V lost 5 bases, and 8 bases had no gene match. Germline loops: CDR1 LNHDA, CDR2 SQIVND (reference sequence). The CDR3 is 15 amino acids. CDR3 sequence reads: CASSRDRVWTGELFF. For the CDR3, the DNA is TGTGCCAGTAGTCGAGACAGGGTGTGGACCGGGGAGCTGTTTTTT.

For the CDR3, the DNA is TGTGCCAGCAGTTACGCGTCTAGCGGAAATCACGATGAGCAGTTCTTC. This translates into CASSYASSGNHDEQFF. The chain carries TRBV6-5 and TRBJ2-1; TRBD2 matches at 7 bases. Per the germline V gene, CDR1 is MNHEY and CDR2 is SVGAGI. With 2 bases clipped from V and 8 bases from J, the junction kept 12 bases outside the gene matches. This CDR3 spans 16 amino acids.

This chain links TRBV5-5 with TRBJ1-2; tentatively, D is TRBD1 (6 bases). This CDR3 is 15 amino acids long. Germline V CDR1 and CDR2: SGHKS, YYEKEE (reference sequence). V lost 3 bases to trimming and J lost 0 bases, with 12 bases between them. The CDR3 loop reads CASSYGTYPNYGYTF. CDR3 DNA sequence: TGTGCCAGCAGCTACGGGACATATCCTAACTATGGCTACACCTTC.

This chain joins TRBV5-1 and TRBJ1-1, with D tentatively TRBD1 (5 bases). Germline V gene sequence: CDR1 SGHRS, CDR2 YFSETQ. V lost 0 bases and J 2 bases, leaving 8 bases between the germline ends. The CDR3 extends over 14 amino acids. Here the CDR3 DNA reads TGCGCCAGCAGCTTGGGACAGTCCAACACTGAAGCTTTCTTT. Amino acid sequence: CASSLGQSNTEAFF. Based on the CDR3 plus reference TRBV5-1 and TRBJ1-1, the full variable domain is KAGVTQTPRYLIKTRGQQVTLSCSPISGHRSVSWYQQTPGQGLQFLFEYFSETQRNKGNFPGRFSGRQFSNSRSEMNVSTLELGDSALYLCASSLGQSNTEAFFGQGTRLTVV.

The chain joins TRBV7-3 to TRBJ1-1, with 7 bases matching TRBD1. The CDR3 loop spans 15 amino acids. CDR1 is SGHTA and CDR2 is FQGTGA in the germline V gene. Trimming cost V 3 bases and J 1 base; bases outside gene matches: 5. DNA of the CDR3: TGTGCCAGCAGCTTTTCCGGGACAGAGAACACTGAAGCTTTCTTT. It translates to CASSFSGTENTEAFF.